The clone carrying this TCR beta chain has just a few counts. Antigen specificity is unknown. These data originate in a study of vaccination and CD4 T cells after COVID-19. Overall study context: Convalescent cases comprised eight to ten mild and one severe, all SARS-CoV-2 positive by nasal swab PCR. Overlapping peptides of the spike proteins of SARS-CoV-2, HCoV-NL63, HCoV-OC43 and HCoV-229E were used for cell stimulation.

The V and J ends lost 6 bases and 3 bases respectively, with 9 bases between them. Looked up from germline, CDR1 is SNHLY and CDR2 is FYNNEI. CDR3 length: 12 amino acids. As to treatment: roughly 10-day PBMC culture with coronavirus spike peptide pools or control peptides (ViraFEST assay). The culture of around 2.2 million PBMCs per well included approximately 10 IU/ml IL-2 and 9.5 to 10 ug/ml peptide pools. The Oncomine TCR Beta short-read assay was applied to DNA of cultured CD4+ T cells. TCRdb called the PCR reads again in MiXCR, with one record for every CDR3 protein. The table records about 17,000 distinct CDR3 sequences, approximately 53% of them present only once.

The source of this sequence is a human donor who had recovered from COVID-19. The rearrangement joins TRBV2 to TRBJ2-7; the D gene is possibly TRBD1 (5 bases). Sequencing input: CD4+ T cells from blood, cultured in vitro. Here the CDR3 DNA reads TGTGCCAGCAGCAGTCAGGGCTACGAGCAGTACTTC. Protein: CASSSQGYEQYF.